Each of the 8 T cell receptor beta chains below was sequenced from the same sample in a study of cytomegalovirus exposure and HLA in healthy donors. Amplification used 60 Vbeta primers and 13 Jbeta primers. The assay was immunoSEQ multiplex PCR, and TCRdb's table has in-frame clones only and misses some. The sample has 90,000 to 110,000 clones; less than 70% are singletons. The sequencing sample was made of PBMCs. These TCRs come from a woman aged 70-85 years in good health and CMV-seropositive.

V is TRBV7-2 and J is TRBJ1-2; D remains ambiguous. V was clipped by 0 bases and J by 10 bases, with 12 bases between them. The CDR3 runs 13 residues. Germline-derived CDR1 and CDR2 are SGHTA and FQGNSA. The CDR3 region is CASSLAGRFDYTF. The CDR3, as DNA: TGTGCCAGCAGCTTAGCGGGCAGGTTTGACTACACCTTC. Filled out from reference TRBV7-2 and TRBJ1-2, the complete variable domain reads GAGVSQSPSNKVTEKGKDVELRCDPISGHTALYWYRQSLGQGLEFLIYFQGNSAPDKSGLPSDRFSAERTGGSVSTLTIQRTQQEDSAVYLCASSLAGRFDYTFGSGTRLTVV.

This chain connects TRBV14 to TRBJ2-7, with 7 bases that match TRBD1. The CDR3 consists of 16 residues. Losses at the gene ends were 1 base for V and 4 bases for J; bases not matched to a gene: 10. Per the germline V gene, CDR1 is SGHDN and CDR2 is FVKESK. CDR3: CASSQVGQPKHYEQYF. The CDR3 DNA reads as TGTGCCAGCAGCCAAGTGGGACAGCCTAAACATTACGAGCAGTACTTC.

This clone was detected a few times. V gene TRBV2 combines with J gene TRBJ1-4, with 7 bases lining up with TRBD1. Germline V gives CDR1 SNHLY, CDR2 FYNNEI. V dropped 6 bases and J dropped 1; count of bases not matched to a gene: 5. There are 15 residues in the CDR3. The CDR3 reads CASSAQGRTNEKLFF. CDR3 sequence (DNA): TGTGCCAGCAGCGCACAGGGGCGAACTAATGAAAAACTGTTTTTT.

This clone is medium-sized by share. The J gene is TRBJ2-1, the V gene TRBV10-3; the D gene is possibly TRBD2 (5 bases). This CDR3 has 11 amino acids. The V and J ends lost 8 bases and 9 bases respectively, with 11 bases between them. Germline CDR1 and CDR2: ENHRY and SYGVKD. As DNA, the CDR3 is TGTGCCATCTCCTTTGGAGGTGAGCAGTTCTTC. Protein sequence: CAISFGGEQFF.

The chain has TRBV9 and TRBJ2-7; perhaps TRBD2 as D (5 bases). Trimming left V 4 bases short and J 6 bases short, with 17 bases between. The CDR3 consists of 14 residues. The germline CDR1 and CDR2 sequences are SGDLS and YYNGEE. The CDR3 region is CASSPTIAPGEQYF. CDR3 coding DNA: TGTGCCAGCAGCCCTACGATAGCGCCGGGCGAGCAGTACTTC.

This clone occurred a few times. The chain has TRBV19 and TRBJ1-2; 12 nucleotides match TRBD1. Germline V gene lookup returns CDR1 LNHDA and CDR2 SQIVND (reference sequence). The CDR3 extends over 24 amino acids. Unmatched junction bases numbered 34, after V lost 7 bases and J lost 4 bases. This chain's CDR3 is CASTPGVHRDRGRLRSRISYGYTF. The DNA for the CDR3 is TGTGCCAGTACCCCAGGGGTCCACCGGGACAGGGGGCGCTTACGCAGCCGAATTTCCTATGGCTACACCTTC.

The CDR3 protein is CASSWAERPNTEAFF. The CDR3 nucleotides read TGTGCCAGCAGCTGGGCAGAAAGACCGAACACTGAAGCTTTCTTT. The chain joins TRBV5-4 to TRBJ1-1; D gene ambiguous. This CDR3 has 15 residues. With 3 bases removed from V and 1 base from J, the gap between germline ends came to 13 bases. Germline-derived CDR1 and CDR2 are SGHNT and YYREEE (reference sequence).

V and J are TRBV9 and TRBJ2-5; TRBD2 agrees at 9 bases. Germline CDR1 is SGDLS and CDR2 is YYNGEE. The CDR3 is 16 amino acids. After removal of 0 bases from V and 1 base from J, the junction contained 4 bases not matched to a gene. DNA for the CDR3: TGTGCCAGCAGCGTAGGAGCGGGGGGATTCCAAGAGACCCAGTACTTC. Its translation is CASSVGAGGFQETQYF.